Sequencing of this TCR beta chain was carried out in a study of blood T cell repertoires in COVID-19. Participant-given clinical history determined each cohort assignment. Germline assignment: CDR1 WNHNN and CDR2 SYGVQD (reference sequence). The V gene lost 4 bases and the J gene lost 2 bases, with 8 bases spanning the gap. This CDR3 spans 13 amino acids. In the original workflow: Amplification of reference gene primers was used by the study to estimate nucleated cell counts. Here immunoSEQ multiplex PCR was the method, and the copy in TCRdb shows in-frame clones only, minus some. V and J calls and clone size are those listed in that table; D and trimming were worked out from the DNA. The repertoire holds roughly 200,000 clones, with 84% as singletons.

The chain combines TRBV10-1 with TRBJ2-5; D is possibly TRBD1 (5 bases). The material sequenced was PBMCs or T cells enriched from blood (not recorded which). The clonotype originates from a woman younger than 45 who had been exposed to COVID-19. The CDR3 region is CASSGQSQETQYF. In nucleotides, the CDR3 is TGCGCCAGCAGTGGACAGTCGCAAGAGACCCAGTACTTC.